Listed below are T cell receptor beta chains from one sample, sequenced in a study of T cells in Graves' hyperthyroidism and ophthalmopathy. One entry per CDR3 protein, called by TCRdb with MiXCR from the multiplex PCR reads. The sample contains around 300,000 distinct CDR3 sequences, around 22% of which appear only once. Sequencing used blood. These receptors came from a man aged 30-40 years with Graves' ophthalmopathy. The CDR3 runs from the conserved cysteine through the conserved F or W. Each record gives: clone size, V gene, D gene, J gene, CDR3 protein, CDR3 DNA. A D gene is named only where the DNA matches it firmly. Size is omitted from some rows. Given values are once, few, many or a class for expanded clones.

>few|TRBV5-1|-|TRBJ2-3
CASSVQVSEDTQYF
TGCGCCAGCAGCGTACAGGTTTCGGAAGATACGCAGTATTTT
>-|TRBV20-1|TRBD2|TRBJ2-4
CSARETSGYIQYF
TGCAGTGCTAGAGAAACTAGCGGGTATATTCAGTACTTC
>many|TRBV11-3|TRBD1|TRBJ1-3
CASSRDRGNTIYF
TGTGCCAGCAGCCGGGACAGGGGAAACACCATATATTTT
>-|TRBV28|-|TRBJ1-5
CASSLYGGSPNQPQHF
TGTGCCAGCAGTTTATACGGCGGCAGCCCCAATCAGCCCCAGCATTTT
>many|TRBV7-9|TRBD1|TRBJ1-2
CASSETTGVGGYTF
TGTGCCAGCAGCGAGACGACAGGGGTAGGTGGCTACACCTTC
>-|TRBV7-6|-|TRBJ2-3
CASSFQGLDSHTDTQYF
TGTGCCAGCAGCTTCCAGGGGCTTGATTCTCACACAGATACGCAGTATTTT
>-|TRBV20-1|TRBD1|TRBJ1-5
CSARQGLGNQPQHF
TGCAGTGCCCGACAGGGGTTAGGCAATCAGCCCCAGCATTTT
>-|TRBV2|TRBD2|TRBJ2-6
CASLEREATSSGANVLTF
TGTGCCAGCCTTGAGCGGGAGGCCACCTCCTCTGGGGCCAACGTCCTGACTTTC
>few|TRBV12-3/TRBV12-4|-|TRBJ2-7
CASSLRINSEQYF
TGTGCCAGCAGTTTAAGGATTAATTCCGAGCAGTACTTC
>few|TRBV19|TRBD1|TRBJ1-1
CASNSVGTENTEAFF
TGTGCCAGTAACTCAGTGGGGACAGAGAACACTGAAGCTTTCTTT
>many|TRBV5-1|TRBD1|TRBJ1-1
CASSSGQGRDTEAFF
TGCGCCAGCAGCTCGGGACAGGGGCGGGACACTGAAGCTTTCTTT
>-|TRBV7-8|TRBD2|TRBJ2-1
CASSILAAYNEQFF
TGTGCCAGCAGCATACTAGCGGCCTACAATGAGCAGTTCTTC
>-|TRBV4-3|-|TRBJ1-5
CASSQFGQNSNQPQHF
TGCGCCAGCAGCCAATTCGGACAGAACAGCAATCAGCCCCAGCATTTT
>-|TRBV5-1|-|TRBJ2-6
CASKGDAGANVLTF
TGCGCCAGCAAAGGGGACGCTGGGGCCAACGTCCTGACTTTC
>many|TRBV7-9|-|TRBJ2-3
CASLTWEDTQYF
TGTGCCAGCTTAACGTGGGAAGATACGCAGTATTTT
>few|TRBV29-1|TRBD1|TRBJ2-7
CSVGTGTGGEQYF
TGCAGCGTTGGAACCGGGACAGGGGGAGAGCAGTACTTC
>few|TRBV9|TRBD2|TRBJ2-1
CASSVSGSAYNEQFF
TGTGCCAGCAGCGTTAGCGGGAGTGCCTACAATGAGCAGTTCTTC
>many|TRBV30|-|TRBJ1-2
CATLTPVSNYGYTF
TGTGCCACGCTAACTCCGGTCTCTAACTATGGCTACACCTTC
>many|TRBV5-1|-|TRBJ1-1
CASSLELMNTEAFF
TGCGCCAGCAGCTTGGAACTGATGAACACTGAAGCTTTCTTT
>few|TRBV28|TRBD1|TRBJ1-1
CATGQGAETEAFF
TGTGCCACGGGGCAGGGGGCCGAGACTGAAGCTTTCTTT
>few|TRBV5-1|TRBD2|TRBJ2-7
CASSRTPGTNSYEQYF
TGCGCCAGCAGCCGGACCCCCGGGACTAATTCCTACGAGCAGTACTTC
>few|TRBV5-1|-|TRBJ1-2
CASSLDRDGYTF
TGCGCCAGCAGCTTGGATCGGGACGGCTACACCTTC
>many|TRBV7-9|TRBD2|TRBJ2-7
CASRTSGSYEQYF
TGTGCCAGCAGGACTAGCGGATCCTACGAGCAGTACTTC
>-|TRBV7-3|TRBD2|TRBJ2-7
CASSLLGLAEKPYEQYF
TGTGCCAGCAGCTTATTAGGACTAGCGGAAAAACCCTACGAGCAGTACTTC
>many|TRBV20-1|TRBD2|TRBJ2-7
CSARETSGTRRLEQYF
TGCAGTGCTAGAGAAACTAGCGGGACCAGGCGCCTCGAGCAGTACTTC
>-|TRBV28|TRBD1|TRBJ2-3
CASRPTGRTDTQYF
TGTGCCAGCAGACCGACAGGGCGAACAGATACGCAGTATTTT
>many|TRBV24-1|-|TRBJ2-1
CATSDLYNEQFF
TGTGCCACCAGTGACCTCTACAATGAGCAGTTCTTC
>-|TRBV13|-|TRBJ2-2
CASTFGPGKAGELFF
TGTGCCAGCACCTTTGGACCGGGAAAGGCCGGGGAGCTGTTTTTT
>-|TRBV2|-|TRBJ1-5
CASSVVRGSNQPQHF
TGTGCCAGCAGTGTGGTAAGGGGTAGCAATCAGCCCCAGCATTTT
>few|TRBV7-9|TRBD2|TRBJ2-2
CASSSRLAVRTGELFF
TGTGCCAGCAGCTCCCGACTAGCGGTACGGACGGGGGAGCTGTTTTTT
>-|TRBV6-2/TRBV6-3|-|TRBJ2-7
CASSSPGRQYF
TGTGCCAGCAGCTCACCGGGACGGCAGTACTTC
>-|TRBV5-1|TRBD2|TRBJ2-5
CASSLEGLADLYQETQYF
TGCGCCAGCAGCTTGGAAGGGCTAGCGGACCTGTACCAAGAGACCCAGTACTTC
>-|TRBV28|TRBD2|TRBJ2-1
CASSHGLAGVSHEQFF
TGTGCCAGCAGTCATGGACTAGCGGGAGTATCCCATGAGCAGTTCTTC
>-|TRBV14|-|TRBJ1-2
CASSQGSASYGYTF
TGTGCCAGCAGCCAAGGGTCGGCTTCCTATGGCTACACCTTC
>many|TRBV28|-|TRBJ2-7
CASSKDSYEQYF
TGTGCCAGCAGCAAGGACAGCTACGAGCAGTACTTC
>many|TRBV3-1|-|TRBJ1-1
CASSQDLTGGEAFF
TGTGCCAGCAGCCAAGATCTCACAGGAGGTGAAGCTTTCTTT
>many|TRBV12-3/TRBV12-4|TRBD2|TRBJ2-7
CASSPSGRASEQYF
TGTGCCAGCAGCCCCAGCGGGAGGGCCTCCGAGCAGTACTTC
>many|TRBV30|-|TRBJ2-2
CAWRGEMGGELFF
TGTGCCTGGAGGGGAGAGATGGGCGGGGAGCTGTTTTTT
>-|TRBV12-3/TRBV12-4|-|TRBJ1-5
CASSLARRDGQPQHF
TGTGCCAGCAGTTTAGCGCGGCGGGACGGTCAGCCCCAGCATTTT
>-|TRBV5-1|-|TRBJ1-2
CASSQGHDGYTF
TGCGCCAGCAGTCAGGGACACGATGGCTACACCTTC
>-|TRBV5-1|-|TRBJ1-3
CASSPQGGDTIYF
TGCGCCAGCAGCCCACAGGGAGGCGACACCATATATTTT
>-|TRBV11-3|TRBD1|TRBJ2-2
CASSTDRAELFF
TGTGCCAGCAGCACGGACAGGGCGGAGCTGTTTTTT
>-|TRBV20-1|TRBD1|TRBJ1-5
CSARQGARNQPQHF
TGCAGTGCGAGACAGGGGGCGCGCAATCAGCCCCAGCATTTT
>-|TRBV29-1|TRBD1|TRBJ1-1
CSVRQGLMDTEAFF
TGCAGCGTTAGACAGGGTCTAATGGACACTGAAGCTTTCTTT
>-|TRBV11-2|TRBD2|TRBJ2-7
CASSWGGEGSYEQYF
TGTGCCAGCAGCTGGGGGGGGGAAGGATCCTACGAGCAGTACTTC
>-|TRBV7-8|-|TRBJ2-7
CASSRFRGGEQYF
TGTGCCAGCAGCCGGTTTAGGGGTGGCGAGCAGTACTTC
>-|TRBV30|-|TRBJ1-1
CASAGPMNTEAFF
TGTGCCTCAGCGGGACCCATGAACACTGAAGCTTTCTTT
>once|TRBV15|TRBD2|TRBJ2-1
CATSPGTSGRNEQFF
TGTGCCACCAGCCCCGGGACTAGCGGCCGCAATGAGCAGTTCTTC
>-|TRBV5-1|TRBD2|TRBJ2-1
CASSSGGASYNEQFF
TGCGCCAGCAGCTCGGGGGGAGCCTCCTACAATGAGCAGTTCTTC
>many|TRBV11-2|TRBD2|TRBJ2-1
CASSSGTSGHNEQFF
TGTGCCAGCAGCTCCGGGACTAGCGGGCACAATGAGCAGTTCTTC
>few|TRBV30|-|TRBJ1-5
CAWSAQPNQPQHF
TGTGCCTGGAGTGCTCAACCCAATCAGCCCCAGCATTTT
>-|TRBV7-3|-|TRBJ2-1
CASQGSSYNEQFF
TGTGCCAGCCAAGGGTCATCCTACAATGAGCAGTTCTTC
>-|TRBV12-3/TRBV12-4|TRBD1|TRBJ1-5
CASSLGQADSNQPQHF
TGTGCCAGCAGTTTGGGACAGGCGGATAGCAATCAGCCCCAGCATTTT
>-|TRBV19|TRBD2|TRBJ2-7
CASSMSSGSYEQYF
TGTGCCAGTAGTATGTCTAGCGGGAGCTACGAGCAGTACTTC
>many|TRBV12-3/TRBV12-4|-|TRBJ1-2
CASSLGRTEFNYGYTF
TGTGCCAGCAGTTTGGGTCGGACAGAGTTTAACTATGGCTACACCTTC
>few|TRBV28|-|TRBJ2-3
CASSWQGGADTQYF
TGTGCCAGCAGTTGGCAGGGGGGTGCAGATACGCAGTATTTT
>many|TRBV12-3/TRBV12-4|TRBD2|TRBJ2-5
CASTQRGQETQYF
TGTGCCAGCACCCAGCGGGGCCAAGAGACCCAGTACTTC